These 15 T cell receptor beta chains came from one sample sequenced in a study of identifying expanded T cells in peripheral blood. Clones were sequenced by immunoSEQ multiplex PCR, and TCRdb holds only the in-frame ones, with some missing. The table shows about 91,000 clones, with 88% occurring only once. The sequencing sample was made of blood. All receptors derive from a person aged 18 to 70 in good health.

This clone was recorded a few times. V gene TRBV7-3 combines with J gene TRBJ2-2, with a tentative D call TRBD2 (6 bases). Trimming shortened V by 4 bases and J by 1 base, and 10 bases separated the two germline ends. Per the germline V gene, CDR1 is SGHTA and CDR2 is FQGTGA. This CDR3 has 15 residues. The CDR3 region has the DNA TGTGCCAGCAGCTCCGTGCGGGGGAACACCGGGGAGCTGTTTTTT. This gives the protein CASSSVRGNTGELFF.

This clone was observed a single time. CDR3 in amino acids: CASSERTSGGATQYF. The CDR3 DNA reads as TGCGCCAGCAGTGAGAGGACTAGCGGGGGGGCGACCCAGTACTTC. The chain couples TRBV10-1 to TRBJ2-5, with 15 bases matching TRBD2. V dropped 2 bases and J dropped 7; count of bases not matched to a gene: 2. This CDR3 spans 15 amino acids. CDR1 WNHNN and CDR2 SYGVQD come from the germline V gene (reference sequence).

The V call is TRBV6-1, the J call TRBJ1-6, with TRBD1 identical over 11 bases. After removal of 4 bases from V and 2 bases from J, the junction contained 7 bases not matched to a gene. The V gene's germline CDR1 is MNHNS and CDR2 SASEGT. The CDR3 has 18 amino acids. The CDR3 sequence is CASSARTGGATYNSPLHF. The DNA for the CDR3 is TGTGCCAGCAGTGCGAGGACAGGGGGCGCGACCTATAATTCACCCCTCCACTTT.

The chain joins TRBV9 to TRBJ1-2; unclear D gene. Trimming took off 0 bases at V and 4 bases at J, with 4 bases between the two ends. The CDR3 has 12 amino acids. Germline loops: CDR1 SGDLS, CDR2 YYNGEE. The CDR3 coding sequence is TGTGCCAGCAGCGTAGGGGGCTATGGCTACACCTTC. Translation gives CASSVGGYGYTF.

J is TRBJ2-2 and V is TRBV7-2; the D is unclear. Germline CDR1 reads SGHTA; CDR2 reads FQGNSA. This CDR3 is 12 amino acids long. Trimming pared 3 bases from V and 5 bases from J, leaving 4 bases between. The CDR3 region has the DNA TGTGCCAGCAGCTTCCTTACCGGGGAGCTGTTTTTT. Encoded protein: CASSFLTGELFF.

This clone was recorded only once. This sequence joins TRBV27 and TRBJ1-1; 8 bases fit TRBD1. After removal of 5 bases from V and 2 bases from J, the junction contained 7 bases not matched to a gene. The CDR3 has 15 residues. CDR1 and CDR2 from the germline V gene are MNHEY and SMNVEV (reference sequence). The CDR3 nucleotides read TGTGCCAGCAGTCTCCGGACAGGGCTCAACACTGAAGCTTTCTTT. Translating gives CASSLRTGLNTEAFF.

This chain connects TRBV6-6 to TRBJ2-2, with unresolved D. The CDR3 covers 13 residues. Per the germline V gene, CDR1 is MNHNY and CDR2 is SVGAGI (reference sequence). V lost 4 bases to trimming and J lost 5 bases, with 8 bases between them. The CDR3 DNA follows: TGTGCCAGCAGTTTCGGCGCGACCGGGGAGCTGTTTTTT. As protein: CASSFGATGELFF.

The CDR3 reads CAISSWGAGETQYF. The CDR3 nucleotides are TGTGCCATCAGTTCGTGGGGGGCAGGGGAGACCCAGTACTTC. The chain links TRBV10-3 to TRBJ2-5; tentatively, D is TRBD1 or TRBD2 (6 bases each). V was trimmed by 5 bases and J by 5 bases, leaving 15 bases between them. This CDR3 has 14 residues. Germline V lookup: CDR1 ENHRY, CDR2 SYGVKD.

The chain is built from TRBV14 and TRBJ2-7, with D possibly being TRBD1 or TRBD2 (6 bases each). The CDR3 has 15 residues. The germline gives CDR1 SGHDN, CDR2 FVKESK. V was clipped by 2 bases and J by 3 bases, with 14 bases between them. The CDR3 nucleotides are TGTGCCAGCAGCCAAACAGGGCCGGACTACTACGAGCAGTACTTC. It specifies CASSQTGPDYYEQYF.

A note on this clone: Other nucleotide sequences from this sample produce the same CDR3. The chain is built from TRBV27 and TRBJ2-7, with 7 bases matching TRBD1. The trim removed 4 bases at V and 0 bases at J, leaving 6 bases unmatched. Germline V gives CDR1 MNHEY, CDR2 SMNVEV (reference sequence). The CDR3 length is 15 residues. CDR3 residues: CASSSRGSSSYEQYF. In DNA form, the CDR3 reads TGTGCCAGCAGTTCCAGGGGGTCGAGCTCCTACGAGCAGTACTTC.

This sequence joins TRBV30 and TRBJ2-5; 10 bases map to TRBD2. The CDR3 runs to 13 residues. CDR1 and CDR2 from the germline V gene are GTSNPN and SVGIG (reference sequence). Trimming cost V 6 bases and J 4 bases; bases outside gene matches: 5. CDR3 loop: CACDSGRLETQYF. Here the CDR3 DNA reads TGTGCCTGTGATAGCGGGAGGTTAGAGACCCAGTACTTC.

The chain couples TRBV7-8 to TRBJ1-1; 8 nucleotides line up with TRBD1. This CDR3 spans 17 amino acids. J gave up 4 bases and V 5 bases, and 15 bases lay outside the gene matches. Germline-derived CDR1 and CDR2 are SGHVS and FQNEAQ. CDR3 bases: TGTGCCAGCAGCACAGGGGGGACACATACTCCGGGCACTGAAGCTTTCTTT. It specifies CASSTGGTHTPGTEAFF. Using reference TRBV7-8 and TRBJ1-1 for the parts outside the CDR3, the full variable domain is GAGVSQSPRYKVAKRGQDVALRCDPISGHVSLFWYQQALGQGPEFLTYFQNEAQLDKSGLPSDRFFAERPEGSVSTLKIQRTQQEDSAVYLCASSTGGTHTPGTEAFFGQGTRLTVV.

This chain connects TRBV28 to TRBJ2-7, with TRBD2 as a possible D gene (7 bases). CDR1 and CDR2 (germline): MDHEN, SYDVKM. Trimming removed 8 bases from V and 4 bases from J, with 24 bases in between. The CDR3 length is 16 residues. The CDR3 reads CASYTTGGRGLYEQYF. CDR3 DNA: TGTGCCAGCTACACCACCGGGGGGCGGGGGTTATACGAGCAGTACTTC. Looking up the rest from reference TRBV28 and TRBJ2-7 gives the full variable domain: DVKVTQSSRYLVKRTGEKVFLECVQDMDHENMFWYRQDPGLGLRLIYFSYDVKMKEKGDIPEGYSVSREKKERFSLILESASTNQTSMYLCASYTTGGRGLYEQYFGPGTRLTVT.

As DNA, the CDR3 is TGTGCCAGCAGTTACTCGTGGCGGTTCTCCTACAATGAGCAGTTCTTC. Residues: CASSYSWRFSYNEQFF. The chain couples TRBV6-5 to TRBJ2-1; D gene ambiguous. This CDR3 is built from 16 residues. The germline V and J ends were trimmed by 0 bases and 0 bases, with 9 bases remaining between them. CDR1 and CDR2 from the germline V gene are MNHEY and SVGAGI.

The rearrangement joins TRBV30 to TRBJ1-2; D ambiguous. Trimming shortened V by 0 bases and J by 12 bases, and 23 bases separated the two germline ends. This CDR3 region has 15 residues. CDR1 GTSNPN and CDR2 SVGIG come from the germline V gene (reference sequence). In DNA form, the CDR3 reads TGTGCCTGGAGTGTCAGTGGAGGGTCTGCTTTGGGCCACACCTTC. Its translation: CAWSVSGGSALGHTF.